The rows below give T cell receptor beta chains drawn from one sample of a study of blood T cell repertoires in COVID-19. Sequencing was performed with immunoSEQ multiplex PCR; in TCRdb, only in-frame clones are kept and a portion is missing. Found here are approximately 49,000 clones, around 83% of them singletons; the top ten hold roughly 13%. Input material: peripheral blood. All receptors derive from a human donor with acute or convalescent COVID-19. The donor label of this sample is uncertain. Each CDR3 is given with its conserved first and last residue. D genes are given only for firm matches. Clone size is shown for a subset of rows, as once, few, many or a class of expanded clone.

NA,NA,TRBJ2-1,TRBV7-3,TGTGCCAGCAGCTTATTCTCAGGCAGTGAGCAGTTCTTC,CASSLFSGSEQFF
NA,NA,TRBJ2-1,TRBV15,TGTGCCACCAGCAGAGGAAGTTTTAGCGGAATCTCCTACAATGAGCAGTTCTTC,CATSRGSFSGISYNEQFF
NA,NA,TRBJ1-2,TRBV6-1,TGTGCCAGCAGTGAAAATCCTAATGGTTTCTATGGCTACACCTTC,CASSENPNGFYGYTF
NA,NA,TRBJ2-5,TRBV19,TGTGCCAGTAGTAGGGGACTCGTGCAAGAGACCCAGTACTTC,CASSRGLVQETQYF
NA,NA,TRBJ1-2,TRBV10-3,TGTGCCATCAGCGCTGAATACCGGGAAAAAGTCTATGGCTACACCTTC,CAISAEYREKVYGYTF
NA,NA,TRBJ2-7,TRBV20-1,TGCAGTGCTAGTTATTCCGGGACAACCCGCGAGCAGTACTTC,CSASYSGTTREQYF
NA,NA,TRBJ1-5,TRBV3-1/TRBV3-2,TGTGCCAGCAGCCAACTAGGATCGGGTCAGCCCCAGCATTTT,CASSQLGSGQPQHF
TRBD2,once,TRBJ2-2,TRBV7-6,TGTGCCAGCAGCTTAGGCTTGGTTCGGGGGGGCCGCACCGGGGAGCTGTTTTTT,CASSLGLVRGGRTGELFF
NA,NA,TRBJ1-2,TRBV18,TGTGCCAGCTCACCACAGGGAGGGGTTAACTATGGCTACACCTTC,CASSPQGGVNYGYTF
TRBD2,once,TRBJ2-1,TRBV7-2,TGTGCCAGCAGCCCTCAAACTAGCGCCAATGAGCAGTTCTTC,CASSPQTSANEQFF
NA,NA,TRBJ1-5,TRBV28,TGTGCCAGCAGGGCTTGGTTGGTGGATCAGCCCCAGCATTTT,CASRAWLVDQPQHF
TRBD1,NA,TRBJ2-2,TRBV19,TGTGCCAGCAGACCCGACAGGGGTAACACCGGGGAGCTGTTTTTT,CASRPDRGNTGELFF
TRBD2,NA,TRBJ2-3,TRBV4-1,TGCGCCAGCAGCCTCGGACTAGCGGGGGGTCCAGATACGCAGTATTTT,CASSLGLAGGPDTQYF
NA,NA,TRBJ1-1,TRBV7-2,TGTGCCAGCAGCCTATCTAATGTGAACACTGAAGCTTTCTTT,CASSLSNVNTEAFF
NA,NA,TRBJ1-2,TRBV29-1,TGCAGCGTTGGGTGGACAAGATATGGCTACACCTTC,CSVGWTRYGYTF
NA,NA,TRBJ1-1,TRBV6-6,TGTGCCACCTCCCGGGGGGAGGGGCGTACGAGAGCCGTTTTT,CATSRGEGRTRAVF
TRBD1,few,TRBJ1-6,TRBV27,TGTGCCAGCACCCCCACCGGGACAGTGAATTCACCCCTCCACTTT,CASTPTGTVNSPLHF
TRBD1,NA,TRBJ1-1,TRBV19,TGTGCCAGTAGGCCGTCGGGACAGTTTTCCCAGGGTACTGAAGCTTTCTTT,CASRPSGQFSQGTEAFF
NA,NA,TRBJ2-7,TRBV5-6,TGTGCCAGCAGCTTTTTTACCCCCCCAGTCTCCTACGAGCAGTACTTC,CASSFFTPPVSYEQYF
NA,NA,TRBJ1-1,TRBV9,TGTGCCAGCAGCGGGGAGGGGGTGACTGAAGCTTTCTTT,CASSGEGVTEAFF
NA,NA,TRBJ1-1,TRBV9,TGTGCCAGCAGCGCCCCAGGGGCCTTCAACACTGAAGCTTTCTTT,CASSAPGAFNTEAFF
NA,NA,TRBJ1-5,TRBV6-5,TGTGCCAGCAGTTACTCCGGACAGCAGCCCCAGCATTTT,CASSYSGQQPQHF
NA,NA,TRBJ1-3,TRBV11-3,TGTGCCAGCAGCTGGACAGATGGAGGAAACACCATATATTTT,CASSWTDGGNTIYF
NA,NA,TRBJ1-4,TRBV29-1,TGCAGCGCACGGGGACTAGGGGCCGCCTGGGGGGATGAAAAACTGTTTTTT,CSARGLGAAWGDEKLFF
NA,few,TRBJ2-1,TRBV9,TGTGCCAGCAGCTCTCCCTGGACTAACAATGAGCAGTTCTTC,CASSSPWTNNEQFF
NA,few,TRBJ2-3,TRBV7-9,TGTGCCAGCAGCTTAGAGGGGGATCCCACAGATACGCAGTATTTT,CASSLEGDPTDTQYF
TRBD1,NA,TRBJ2-7,TRBV4-3,TGCGCCAGCAGCCAAGAACAGGGGACCCACGAGCAGTACTTC,CASSQEQGTHEQYF
NA,once,TRBJ2-3,TRBV7-2,TGTACCAGCAGCAATATACAGGGCACAGATACGCAGTATTTT,CTSSNIQGTDTQYF
NA,once,TRBJ2-1,TRBV29-1,TGCCGCGGGGGGCGGGCAGGGGGCGCGCGCAATGAGCAGTTCTTC,CRGGRAGGARNEQFF
NA,NA,TRBJ1-1,TRBV29-1,TGCAGGGGGGGGGATTCCAACACTGAAGCTTTCTTT,CRGGDSNTEAFF
NA,NA,TRBJ2-7,TRBV7-2,TGTGCCAGCAGCCTTAGCCCCTTTAGCTCCTACGAGCAGTACTTC,CASSLSPFSSYEQYF
NA,NA,TRBJ1-5,TRBV19,TGTGCCAGTAGTATAGAAAGGGGGAGCAATCAGCCCCAGCATTTT,CASSIERGSNQPQHF
TRBD1,NA,TRBJ1-4,TRBV11-3,TGTGCCAGCAGCCCCCGGACAGGGCTCCGAGAAAAACTGTTTTTT,CASSPRTGLREKLFF
TRBD1,NA,TRBJ1-5,TRBV6-1,TGTGCCAGCAGTGACCGGACAGGGGGAGGTCAGCCCCAGCATTTT,CASSDRTGGGQPQHF
NA,few,TRBJ1-1,TRBV18,TGTGCCAGCTCACCAGGCTCCGAAGCTTTCTTT,CASSPGSEAFF
NA,NA,TRBJ1-1,TRBV2,TGTGCCAGCAAAGATGCGGACACTGAAGCTTTCTTT,CASKDADTEAFF
TRBD1,NA,TRBJ1-5,TRBV6-2/TRBV6-3,TGTGCCAGCAGTCCCGGACAGGGGACTCAGCCCCAGCATTTT,CASSPGQGTQPQHF
NA,NA,TRBJ2-4,TRBV12-3/TRBV12-4,TGTGCCAGCAGCAAAACAGGGCCACACATTCAGTACTTC,CASSKTGPHIQYF
NA,NA,TRBJ1-2,TRBV24-1,TGTGCCACCAGTGATCCAAATCTAGCTGGGAAGGGCTATGGCTACACCTTC,CATSDPNLAGKGYGYTF
TRBD2,NA,TRBJ2-3,TRBV30,TGTGCCTGGACGGGACTAGCGGGAGGGGATACGCAGTATTTT,CAWTGLAGGDTQYF
TRBD2,NA,TRBJ2-1,TRBV4-3,TGCGCCAGCAGCCGAGGGACTAGCGGGAGCGGTAGTGAGCAGTTCTTC,CASSRGTSGSGSEQFF
TRBD1,once,TRBJ2-6,TRBV6-2/TRBV6-3,TGTGCCAGCAGTCATCGACAGGGGGCTCGACCTGGGGCCAACGTCCTGACTTTC,CASSHRQGARPGANVLTF
NA,NA,TRBJ2-1,TRBV2,TGTGCCAGCAGGGTCCCGGGACTGCACGCTGAGCAGTTCTTC,CASRVPGLHAEQFF
NA,NA,TRBJ2-7,TRBV5-1,TGCGCCAGCAGGGTACGGGTCGGGACACCCTCCTACGAGCAGTACTTC,CASRVRVGTPSYEQYF
TRBD1,NA,TRBJ1-3,TRBV30,TGTGCCTGGAGTGGTAAACAGGGGGCGAAAAACACCATATATTTT,CAWSGKQGAKNTIYF
NA,NA,TRBJ1-2,TRBV5-4,TGTGCCAGCAGCTCCGGGACTTCTAACTATGGCTACACCTTC,CASSSGTSNYGYTF
TRBD1,few,TRBJ1-5,TRBV6-2/TRBV6-3,TGTGCCAGCAGTCAGGGGGCGCAGGGCAATCAGCCCCAGCATTTT,CASSQGAQGNQPQHF
TRBD2,NA,TRBJ2-7,TRBV5-1,TGCGCCAGCAGCTCCCGGGGGGAGAACGAGCAGTACTTC,CASSSRGENEQYF
TRBD2,NA,TRBJ2-3,TRBV7-7,TGTGCCAGCAGCGCTGGACTAGCCCGAAATGGGGATACGCAGTATTTT,CASSAGLARNGDTQYF
NA,NA,TRBJ2-3,TRBV29-1,TGCAGCGTTGTTCTCTTCGGGATCACAGATACGCAGTATTTT,CSVVLFGITDTQYF
NA,few,TRBJ2-7,TRBV6-6,TGTGCCAGCAGTTCCTCTCAGGGTTGGGAGCAGTACTTC,CASSSSQGWEQYF
NA,NA,TRBJ2-1,TRBV6-2/TRBV6-3,TGTGCCAGCAGCCCTAGTACTCCGCTATCCTACAATGAGCAGTTCTTC,CASSPSTPLSYNEQFF
TRBD1,once,TRBJ1-3,TRBV6-5,TGTGCCAGCAGCCAGACAGGGGAGGGAAACACCATATATTTT,CASSQTGEGNTIYF
TRBD2,NA,TRBJ2-7,TRBV7-2,TGTGCCAGCAGCGGAGGACTAGCGGCCTACGAGCAGTACTTC,CASSGGLAAYEQYF
NA,NA,TRBJ1-6,TRBV7-9,TGTGCCAGCAGCTTATTTCACAGTAATTCACCCCTCCACTTT,CASSLFHSNSPLHF
NA,few,TRBJ2-7,TRBV4-3,TGCGCCAGCAGCCGTGAAGCGGGCTTGGACGAGCAGTACTTC,CASSREAGLDEQYF
NA,NA,TRBJ2-7,TRBV6-5,TGTGCCAGCAGATTCGCAGGGGACTACGAGCAGTACTTC,CASRFAGDYEQYF
TRBD1,NA,TRBJ2-6,TRBV18,TGTGCCAGCTCACCACCGACAGGGAGCTCTGGGGCCAACGTCCTGACTTTC,CASSPPTGSSGANVLTF
NA,NA,TRBJ2-1,TRBV24-1,TGTGCCACCAGTGATGGGCCATACAATGAGCAGTTCTTC,CATSDGPYNEQFF
TRBD2,NA,TRBJ2-1,TRBV7-8,TGTGCCAGCAGCTCGACGGGACTAGCGTACAATGAGCAGTTCTTC,CASSSTGLAYNEQFF